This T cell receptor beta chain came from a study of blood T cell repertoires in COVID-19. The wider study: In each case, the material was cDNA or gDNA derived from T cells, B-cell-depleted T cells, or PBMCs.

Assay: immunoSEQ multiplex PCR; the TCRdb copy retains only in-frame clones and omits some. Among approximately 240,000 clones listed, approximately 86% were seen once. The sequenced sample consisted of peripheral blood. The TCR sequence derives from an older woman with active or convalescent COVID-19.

The CDR3 spells CASSPAGGNYGYTF. Here the CDR3 DNA reads TGTGCCAGCAGCCCGGCAGGGGGCAACTATGGCTACACCTTC. The V and J genes are TRBV3-1 (or the pseudogene TRBV3-2) and TRBJ1-2; 8 bases agree with TRBD1. Germline trimming cut 4 bases from V and 2 bases from J; bases unmatched to any gene: 3. The V gene's germline CDR1 is LGHDT and CDR2 YNNKEL (reference sequence). This CDR3 comprises 14 residues.